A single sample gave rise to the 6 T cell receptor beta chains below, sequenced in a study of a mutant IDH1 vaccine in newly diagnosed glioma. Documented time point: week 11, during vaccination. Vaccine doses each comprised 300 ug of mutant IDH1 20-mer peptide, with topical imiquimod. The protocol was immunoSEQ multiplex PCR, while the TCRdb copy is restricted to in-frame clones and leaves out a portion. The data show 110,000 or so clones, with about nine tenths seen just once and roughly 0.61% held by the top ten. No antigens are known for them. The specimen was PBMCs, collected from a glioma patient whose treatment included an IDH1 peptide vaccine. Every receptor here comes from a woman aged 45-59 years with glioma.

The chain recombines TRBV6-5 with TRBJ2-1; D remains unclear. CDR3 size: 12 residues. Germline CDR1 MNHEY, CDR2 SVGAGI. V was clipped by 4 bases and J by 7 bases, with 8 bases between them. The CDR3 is CASSLRANEQFF. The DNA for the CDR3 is TGTGCCAGCAGTTTAAGGGCTAATGAGCAGTTCTTC.

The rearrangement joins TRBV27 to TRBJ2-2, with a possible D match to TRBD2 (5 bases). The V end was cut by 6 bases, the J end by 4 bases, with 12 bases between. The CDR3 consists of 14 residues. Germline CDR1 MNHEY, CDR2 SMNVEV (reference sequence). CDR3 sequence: CASRAGISTGELFF. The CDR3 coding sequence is TGTGCCAGCAGAGCCGGGATAAGCACCGGGGAGCTGTTTTTT.

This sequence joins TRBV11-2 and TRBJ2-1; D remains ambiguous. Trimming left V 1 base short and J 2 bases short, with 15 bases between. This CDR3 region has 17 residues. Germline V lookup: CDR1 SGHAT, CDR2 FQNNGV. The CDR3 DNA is TGTGCCAGCAGCTTAGGAGTACGGACGATGACCTACAATGAGCAGTTCTTC. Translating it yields CASSLGVRTMTYNEQFF.

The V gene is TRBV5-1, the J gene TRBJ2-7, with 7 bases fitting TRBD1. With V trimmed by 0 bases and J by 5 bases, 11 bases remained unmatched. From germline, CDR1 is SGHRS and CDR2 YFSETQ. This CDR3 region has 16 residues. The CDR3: CASSLVPQGSANEQYF. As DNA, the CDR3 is TGCGCCAGCAGCTTGGTCCCACAGGGGAGTGCCAACGAGCAGTACTTC.

CDR3 DNA: TGTGCCAGCAGTGCTTTACTAGCGAACAACGAGCAGTACTTC. Protein product: CASSALLANNEQYF. The rearrangement links TRBV6-6 to TRBJ2-7; 7 bases line up with TRBD2. The length of the CDR3 is 14 residues. The V gene end was trimmed by 5 bases and the J gene end by 5 bases; junction bases not matched to a gene: 9. Germline V lookup: CDR1 MNHNY, CDR2 SVGAGI (reference sequence).

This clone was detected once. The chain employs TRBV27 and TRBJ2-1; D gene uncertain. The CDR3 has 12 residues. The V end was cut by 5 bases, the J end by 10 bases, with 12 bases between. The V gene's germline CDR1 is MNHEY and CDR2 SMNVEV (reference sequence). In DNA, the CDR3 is TGTGCCAGCAGTCGCCCGACGAGGGAGCAGTTCTTC. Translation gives CASSRPTREQFF.